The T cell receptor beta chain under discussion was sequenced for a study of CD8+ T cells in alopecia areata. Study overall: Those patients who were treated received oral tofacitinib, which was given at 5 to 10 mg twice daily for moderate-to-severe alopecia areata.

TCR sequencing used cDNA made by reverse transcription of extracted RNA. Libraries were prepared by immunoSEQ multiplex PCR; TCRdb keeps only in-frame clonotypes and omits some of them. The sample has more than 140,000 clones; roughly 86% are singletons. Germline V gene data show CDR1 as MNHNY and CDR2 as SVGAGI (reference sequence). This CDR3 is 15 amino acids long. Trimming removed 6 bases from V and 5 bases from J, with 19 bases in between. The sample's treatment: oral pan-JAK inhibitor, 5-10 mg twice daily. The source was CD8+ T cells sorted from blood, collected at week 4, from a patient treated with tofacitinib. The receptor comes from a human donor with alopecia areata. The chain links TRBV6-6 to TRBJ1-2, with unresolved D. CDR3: CASSQSRDGYYGYTF. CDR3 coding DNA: TGTGCCAGCAGCCAATCGCGAGACGGTTATTATGGCTACACCTTC.